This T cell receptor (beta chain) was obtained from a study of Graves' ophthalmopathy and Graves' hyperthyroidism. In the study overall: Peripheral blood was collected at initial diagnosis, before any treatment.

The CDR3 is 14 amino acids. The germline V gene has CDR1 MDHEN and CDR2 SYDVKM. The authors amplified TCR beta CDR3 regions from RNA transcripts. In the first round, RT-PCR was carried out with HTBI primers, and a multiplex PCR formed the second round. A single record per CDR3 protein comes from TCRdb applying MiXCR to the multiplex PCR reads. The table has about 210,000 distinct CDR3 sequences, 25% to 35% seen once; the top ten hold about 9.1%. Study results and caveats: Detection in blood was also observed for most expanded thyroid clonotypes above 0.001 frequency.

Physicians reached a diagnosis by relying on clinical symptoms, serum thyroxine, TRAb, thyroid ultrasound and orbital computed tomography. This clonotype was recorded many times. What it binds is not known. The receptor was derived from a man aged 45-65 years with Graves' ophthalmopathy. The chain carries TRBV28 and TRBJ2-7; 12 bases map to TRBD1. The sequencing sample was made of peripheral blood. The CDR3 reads CGSTTGTGGGEQYF. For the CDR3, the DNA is TGTGGCTCCACGACCGGGACAGGGGGCGGGGAGCAGTACTTC.